Below, one T cell receptor (beta chain) is given with its context. The data stem from a study of blood T cell repertoires in COVID-19. The wider study: The United States, Italy and Spain were the sources of the acute and convalescent COVID-19 samples. Sample material is recorded as cDNA or gDNA derived from T cells, B-cell-depleted T cells, or PBMCs.

The CDR3 extends over 15 amino acids. CDR1 and CDR2 (germline): SQVTM, ANQGSEA. V lost 8 bases, J lost 0 bases, and 10 bases stayed unmatched. In the authors' workflow: Nucleated cell number was recorded as an estimate derived from reference gene primer amplification. Using immunoSEQ multiplex PCR, the repertoire was profiled, and TCRdb retains in-frame clones only, with some absent. That table gives V, J and clone size, and the DNA gave D and trimming. The sample yields roughly 41,000 clones, about 88% seen once. This chain connects TRBV29-1 to TRBJ1-1; TRBD1 matches at 9 bases. The sequenced sample consisted of peripheral blood. This receptor was obtained from a man aged 55 to 70 with active COVID-19. The CDR3 DNA reads as TGCAGCCTCCGGGGACAGGGAATGGTGAACACTGAAGCTTTCTTT. As protein: CSLRGQGMVNTEAFF.